The TCR beta chain under discussion was sequenced for a study of T cell responses to AZD1222 COVID-19 vaccine listed by TCRdb under 2021. Study-level background: A total of 233 trial participants underwent TCR sequencing, of whom 200 to 220 received two doses of AZD1222 and 26 received two doses of the MenACWY control vaccine. Enrollment into the trials was organized by age into subgroups of 18-55, 56-69 and 70-plus years, and those subgroups contained about 150, 27 and 61 TCR-sequenced participants, respectively. The paper as a whole reports these results and caveats: Conclusions about previously exposed vaccinees are limited because only a handful of AZD1222 recipients were SARS-CoV-2 seropositive at baseline. The 56-69-year group was small, and its depth increase did not reach significance, likely because of low power. Participants were mostly white British, with more females than males. The authors suggested clonal diversity may have been underestimated. Epitopes outside the regions mutated in the B.1.351 and B.1.1.7 variants were reportedly recognized by nearly half of the unique spike-specific TCRs. Spike-specific TCR breadth and depth rose significantly after two AZD1222 doses compared with day 0 and with MenACWY recipients. The whole spike protein was spanned by vaccine-associated CD4 TCRs, and dominant responses were seen in regions 160-218 and 743-854. Because no day 14 peak-response samples were available, the repertoires could be characterized only after the peak T cell response.

In the paper's terms, the time point label means: about 28 days (+/-7) after the second vaccine dose. AZD1222 recipients given second doses at about 4 weeks or at about 12 weeks were pooled, since spike-specific TCR depth and breadth were not found to differ between the two schedules. Vaccinee samples came from UK trials COV001 and COV002, including a single-blind randomized controlled phase 2/3 trial of AZD1222 (ChAdOx1 nCoV-19) in healthy adults. For TCRbeta chain sequencing, PBMC samples from trial participants were taken at day 0 and at day 28 after the second dose. A word on this clone: It has no known antigen specificity. The input lacks base qualities; no much larger clone sits a single base away.

Here V drops 0 bases and J drops 5 bases, and the junction holds 0 bases not matched to any gene. The CDR3 numbers 14 residues from cysteine through phenylalanine. Only the CDR3 part of the read is kept: 42 bases, read in frame from the first base. Looking up the germline V gene yields CDR1 SGHRS and CDR2 YFSETQ. The CDR3 regions of human TCRbeta chains were subjected to immunosequencing. As for the authors' bioinformatics: Repertoire TCRs were checked for matches against a reference library of SARS-CoV-2-specific TCRs that had been generated using the MIRA antigen-specificity platform. Breadth was defined as the fraction of unique TCRs that were SARS-CoV-2-associated, and depth was defined as the fraction of total T cells that were SARS-CoV-2-associated. Using the MIRA data, each spike-specific TCR was assigned both to the spike region to which the TCR was reactive and to a CD4 or CD8 class. Log10-transformed breadth and depth values were compared by one-way ANOVA with Sidak's multiple comparisons tests. The table was pulled from immuneACCESS by TCRdb, which kept in-frame rearrangements only. Such tables lose some clones; where checked, under half of the loss comes from unresolved V genes, and the rest has no known cause. Clone size and the V and J calls come from that table; the DNA yielded D and trimming. The table for this sample lists about 130,000 clones; around 89% of them were counted only once. Jointly, the top ten make up over 9% of the sample.

Source: peripheral blood, taken 28 days after the second AZD1222 dose. The chain is assembled from TRBV5-1 and TRBJ1-5; TRBD1 matches 9 bases in the middle. The TCR comes from an adult who received the AZD1222 COVID-19 vaccine. Here is the DNA: TGCGCCAGCAGCTTGGGGACAGGGGATCAGCCCCAGCATTTT. Translated, it gives CASSLGTGDQPQHF.